This TCR beta chain was sequenced during a study of PD-1 blockade in classical Hodgkin lymphoma. The table came from immunoSEQ multiplex PCR; TCRdb's copy has only in-frame clones and leaves some out. The sample records roughly 70,000 clones, 85% to 95% being singletons. Trimming removed 4 bases at V and 6 bases at J, with 13 bases between. There are 14 residues in the CDR3. Germline CDR1 reads MNHNS; CDR2 reads SASEGT. A note on this clone: The target antigen is unknown.

General observations from the study: Reasons behind the repertoire differences stay unclear, perhaps disease activity or earlier therapy. When set against healthy donors, newly diagnosed patients were reported to show lower baseline TCR diversity.

The time point here: newly diagnosed, previously untreated cHL patient sample. It was PBMCs in newly diagnosed, untreated classical Hodgkin lymphoma that served as comparison. V gene TRBV6-1 combines with J gene TRBJ1-5; no definite D call. Sequenced material: peripheral blood mononuclear cells (PBMCs). This TCR was recovered from a human donor with classical Hodgkin lymphoma. As DNA, the CDR3 is TGTGCCAGCAGTGGCAGGTTGGATGGTCAGCCCCAGCATTTT. It specifies CASSGRLDGQPQHF.